Presented here are 22 T cell receptor beta chains from one specimen sequenced in a study of blood T cell repertoires in COVID-19. The method was immunoSEQ multiplex PCR; TCRdb's version includes in-frame clones alone and lacks a portion of them. The sample has hundreds of thousands of clones; approximately 80% are singletons. The sequencing sample was made of peripheral blood. Receptors originate from a woman between 50 and 59 years old with acute or convalescent COVID-19.

The rearrangement uses TRBV2 and TRBJ2-7; TRBD1 matches 7 bases. In germline, CDR1 is SNHLY, CDR2 FYNNEI. J gave up 3 bases and V 8 bases, and 10 bases lay outside the gene matches. The CDR3 runs to 14 residues. CDR3 region: CASAAGTEDYEQYF. DNA for the CDR3: TGTGCCAGCGCCGCCGGGACAGAGGACTACGAGCAGTACTTC. Full variable domain (missing parts from reference TRBV2 and TRBJ2-7): EPEVTQTPSHQVTQMGQEVILRCVPISNHLYFYWYRQILGQKVEFLVSFYNNEISEKSEIFDDQFSVERPDGSNFTLKIRSTKLEDSAMYFCASAAGTEDYEQYFGPGTRLTVT.

The chain uses TRBV24-1 and TRBJ2-7; 8 bases align to TRBD2. In germline, CDR1 is KGHDR, CDR2 SFDVKD. The V segment lost 5 bases and the J segment 2 bases; nucleotides outside the gene matches: 4. This CDR3 contains 14 residues. CDR3 sequence: CATSARGVAYEQYF. CDR3 DNA sequence: TGTGCCACCAGTGCGCGGGGGGTCGCCTACGAGCAGTACTTC.

V usage is TRBV11-2 and J usage is TRBJ2-1, with no clear D. Germline-derived CDR1 and CDR2 are SGHAT and FQNNGV. V was clipped by 1 base and J by 3 bases, with 7 bases between them. There are 14 residues in the CDR3. CDR3 DNA: TGTGCCAGCAGCTTAGGTACTATCTACAATGAGCAGTTCTTC. Encoded protein: CASSLGTIYNEQFF.

This clone has a single count. A much larger clonotype is one base distant, so this may be a read error. The chain has TRBV9 and TRBJ2-7, with 7 bases identical to TRBD1. From germline, CDR1 is SGDLS and CDR2 YYNGEE. The V gene end was trimmed by 3 bases and the J gene end by 3 bases; junction bases not matched to a gene: 0. The CDR3 runs to 12 residues. Written as DNA, the CDR3 is TGTGCCAGCAGCGGACAGGGCTACGAGCAGTACTTC. Translation gives CASSGQGYEQYF. Drawing the rest from reference TRBV9 and TRBJ2-7, the complete variable domain is DSGVTQTPKHLITATGQRVTLRCSPRSGDLSVYWYQQSLDQGLQFLIQYYNGEERAKGNILERFSAQQFPDLHSELNLSSLELGDSALYFCASSGQGYEQYFGPGTRLTVT.

The chain joins TRBV9 to TRBJ1-3; no firm D call. CDR1 and CDR2 from the germline V gene are SGDLS and YYNGEE. This CDR3 is 15 amino acids long. Trimming removed 0 bases at V and 0 bases at J, with 7 bases between. The CDR3 reads CASSVDEPSGNTIYF. CDR3 DNA: TGTGCCAGCAGCGTAGACGAGCCCTCTGGAAACACCATATATTTT.

The chain uses TRBV6-5 and TRBJ1-1; D uncertain. This CDR3 has 10 residues. Germline CDR1 is MNHEY and CDR2 is SVGAGI. With 6 bases removed from V and 11 bases from J, the gap between germline ends came to 10 bases. The CDR3 DNA follows: TGTGCCAGCAGGCAGGAAGTTGCTTTCTTT. Translation gives CASRQEVAFF.

The chain has TRBV11-2 and TRBJ2-5; a weak D match, TRBD2 (5 bases). The CDR3 is 13 residues long. Germline CDR1 SGHAT, CDR2 FQNNGV. Between the trimmed V and J ends, which lost 0 bases and 10 bases, there was a span of 12 bases. The DNA for the CDR3 is TGTGCCAGCAGCTTAGATTGGAATGCGGGCCAGTACTTC. Protein product: CASSLDWNAGQYF. Filled out from reference TRBV11-2 and TRBJ2-5, the complete variable domain reads EAGVAQSPRYKIIEKRQSVAFWCNPISGHATLYWYQQILGQGPKLLIQFQNNGVVDDSQLPKDRFSAERLKGVDSTLKIQPAKLEDSAVYLCASSLDWNAGQYFGPGTRLLVL.

This clone came up a few times. The genes are TRBV28 and TRBJ1-2; 10 bases are shared with TRBD1. Germline trimming cut 5 bases from V and 4 bases from J; bases unmatched to any gene: 4. Looked up from germline, CDR1 is MDHEN and CDR2 is SYDVKM. CDR3 length equals 14 residues. In DNA, the CDR3 is TGTGCCAGCAGTAGGGGACAGGGGACCTATGGCTACACCTTC. Translation: CASSRGQGTYGYTF.

The chain's CDR3 is CASSLTGSGGYNEQFF. The CDR3 bases are TGTGCCAGCAGTTTAACCGGGAGTGGGGGTTACAATGAGCAGTTCTTC. The chain has TRBV28 and TRBJ2-1, with D perhaps matching TRBD2 (6 bases). Germline values: CDR1 MDHEN, CDR2 SYDVKM. The V end was cut by 2 bases, the J end by 4 bases, with 15 bases between. This CDR3 is built from 16 residues.

This chain links TRBV27 with TRBJ1-1; D gene unclear. CDR1 is MNHEY, CDR2 SMNVEV, per germline (reference sequence). This CDR3 region has 13 residues. Trimming shortened V by 7 bases and J by 3 bases, and 12 bases separated the two germline ends. For the CDR3, the DNA is TGTGCCAGCACTTCCTTCCGGGACACTGAAGCTTTCTTT. The encoded protein is CASTSFRDTEAFF.

The chain has TRBV2 and TRBJ1-1; D remains ambiguous. Germline lookup yields CDR1 SNHLY and CDR2 FYNNEI. V shed 6 bases and J shed 3 bases, with 8 bases lying between them. The CDR3 sequence is 12 residues long. The CDR3 DNA reads TGTGCCAGCAGCGACATTTACACTGAAGCTTTCTTT. Its translation: CASSDIYTEAFF.

The chain carries TRBV7-7 and TRBJ2-5; 9 nucleotides align to TRBD1. This CDR3 comprises 13 residues. J lost 1 base, V lost 7 bases, and 1 base had no gene match. Germline values: CDR1 SSHAT, CDR2 FNYEAQ (reference sequence). This chain's CDR3 is CASKGQGQETQYF. As DNA, the CDR3 is TGTGCCAGCAAGGGACAGGGCCAAGAGACCCAGTACTTC.

A remark on this clone: This same CDR3 is encoded by further DNA sequences in the sample. CDR3 region: CASSSAQGGQPQHF. As DNA, the CDR3 is TGTGCCAGCAGTTCGGCACAGGGCGGGCAGCCCCAGCATTTT. The chain links TRBV27 to TRBJ1-5; maybe TRBD1 (6 bases). Germline loops: CDR1 MNHEY, CDR2 SMNVEV (reference sequence). Trimming shortened V by 4 bases and J by 7 bases, and 14 bases separated the two germline ends. The CDR3 runs 14 residues.

This clone occurred a few times. The chain employs TRBV30 and TRBJ1-1, with a tentative D call TRBD1 (5 bases). The CDR3 consists of 17 residues. The V gene lost 0 bases and the J gene lost 1 base, with 18 bases spanning the gap. The germline V gene encodes CDR1 GTSNPN and CDR2 SVGIG (reference sequence). CDR3 sequence reads: CAWSVLFIDGGNTEAFF. CDR3 nucleotide sequence: TGTGCCTGGAGTGTACTTTTCATAGACGGGGGGAACACTGAAGCTTTCTTT.

As for this clone: The junction shows a germline mismatch at one end, possibly a read error. This chain links TRBV24-1 with TRBJ2-1; D is uncertain. CDR3 length: 15 residues. Looked up from germline, CDR1 is KGHDR and CDR2 is SFDVKD. In DNA form, the CDR3 reads TGTGCCACCAGTGCCCTAGGAATGCCCCACAATGAGAAGTTCTTC. Protein sequence: CATSALGMPHNEKFF.

This chain uses TRBV30 with TRBJ1-4; the D gene is possibly TRBD1 (5 bases). Germline loops: CDR1 GTSNPN, CDR2 SVGIG (reference sequence). With 5 bases removed from V and 6 bases from J, the gap between germline ends came to 16 bases. This CDR3 comprises 14 residues. CDR3 residues: CAWGLGFRDEKLFF. In nucleotides, the CDR3 is TGTGCCTGGGGCTTGGGGTTCAGGGATGAAAAACTGTTTTTT.

The V call is TRBV6-1, the J call TRBJ2-3, with TRBD2 identical over 11 bases. CDR3 length equals 17 residues. The J segment lost 1 base and the V segment lost 4 bases, leaving 7 bases of the junction unmatched. Germline V lookup: CDR1 MNHNS, CDR2 SASEGT. CDR3 protein: CASSGLAGPLGTDTQYF. The DNA for the CDR3 is TGTGCCAGCAGTGGACTAGCGGGGCCCTTGGGCACAGATACGCAGTATTTT.

This chain uses TRBV5-4 with TRBJ1-2; 9 bases are a match to TRBD1. V lost 0 bases and J lost 4; bases outside the gene matches: 7. The CDR3 totals 16 residues. Germline CDR1 SGHNT, CDR2 YYREEE (reference sequence). CDR3 protein: CASSLGGTGTIYGYTF. CDR3 DNA sequence: TGTGCCAGCAGCTTGGGGGGGACAGGGACCATCTATGGCTACACCTTC.

The chain combines TRBV3-1 (or the pseudogene TRBV3-2) with TRBJ2-4; D not resolved. From germline, CDR1 is LGHDT and CDR2 YNNKEL (reference sequence). Trimming took 4 bases from V and 9 from J, leaving 16 bases between them. The CDR3 sequence is 14 residues long. Here the CDR3 reads CASSPRERLGIQYF. The DNA of the CDR3 is TGTGCCAGCAGCCCTCGAGAGCGCCTGGGCATTCAGTACTTC.

V gene TRBV6-4 combines with J gene TRBJ2-2; tentatively, D is TRBD1 (6 bases). Between the trimmed V and J ends, which lost 5 bases and 3 bases, there was a span of 7 bases. Germline CDR1 MRHNA, CDR2 SNTAGT. This CDR3 spans 13 amino acids. CDR3 DNA sequence: TGTGCCAGCAGTCGACAGGACACCGGGGAGCTGTTTTTT. Translating gives CASSRQDTGELFF.

This clone has more than one count but fewer than ten. The rearrangement links TRBV7-2 to TRBJ1-3, with 9 bases fitting TRBD1. Germline loops: CDR1 SGHTA, CDR2 FQGNSA. The CDR3 runs 14 residues. After removal of 5 bases from V and 5 bases from J, the junction contained 4 bases not matched to a gene. The CDR3 loop reads CASSVGTGRNTIYF. The CDR3 coding sequence is TGTGCCAGCAGCGTCGGGACAGGGAGAAACACCATATATTTT.

The rearrangement uses TRBV6-2 or TRBV6-3 and TRBJ1-1; tentatively, D is TRBD1 (6 bases). Germline CDR1 MNHEY, CDR2 SVGEGT. The CDR3 length is 14 residues. V was pared by 2 bases and J by 1 base, with 8 bases between. The CDR3 here is CASSYPTGNTEAFF. The CDR3 nucleotides are TGTGCCAGCAGTTACCCGACAGGGAACACTGAAGCTTTCTTT.